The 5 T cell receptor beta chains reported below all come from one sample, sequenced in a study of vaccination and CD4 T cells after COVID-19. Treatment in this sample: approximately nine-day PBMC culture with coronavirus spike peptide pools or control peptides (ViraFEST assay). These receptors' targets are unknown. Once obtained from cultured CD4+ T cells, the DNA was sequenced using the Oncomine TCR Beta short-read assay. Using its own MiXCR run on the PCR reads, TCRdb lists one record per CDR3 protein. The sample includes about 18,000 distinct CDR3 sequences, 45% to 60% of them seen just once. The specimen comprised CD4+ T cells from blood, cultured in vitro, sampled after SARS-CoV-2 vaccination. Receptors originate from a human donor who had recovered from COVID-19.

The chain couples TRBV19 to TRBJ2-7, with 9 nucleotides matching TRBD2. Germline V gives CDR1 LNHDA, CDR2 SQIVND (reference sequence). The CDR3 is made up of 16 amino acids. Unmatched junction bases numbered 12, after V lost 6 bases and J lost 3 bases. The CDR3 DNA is TGTGCCAGTAGCCAGAGGACCGGGACTAGCATCTACGAGCAGTACTTC. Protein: CASSQRTGTSIYEQYF.

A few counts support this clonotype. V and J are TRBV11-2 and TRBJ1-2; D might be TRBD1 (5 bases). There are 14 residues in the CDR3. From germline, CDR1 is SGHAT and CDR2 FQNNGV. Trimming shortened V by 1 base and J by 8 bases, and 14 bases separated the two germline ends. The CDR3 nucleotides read TGTGCCAGCAGCTTAGTGTCAGGGTCGGGCGGCTACACCTTC. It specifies CASSLVSGSGGYTF.

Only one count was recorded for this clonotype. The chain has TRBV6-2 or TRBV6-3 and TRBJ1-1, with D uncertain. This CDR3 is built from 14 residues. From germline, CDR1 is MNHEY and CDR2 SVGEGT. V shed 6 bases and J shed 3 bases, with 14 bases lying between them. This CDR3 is CASRRNSGDTEAFF. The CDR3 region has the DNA TGTGCCAGCAGGAGAAATAGTGGAGACACTGAAGCTTTCTTT.

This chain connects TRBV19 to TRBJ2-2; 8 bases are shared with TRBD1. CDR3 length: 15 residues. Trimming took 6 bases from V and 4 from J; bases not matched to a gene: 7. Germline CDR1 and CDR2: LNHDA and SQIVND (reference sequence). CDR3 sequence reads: CASREDRATTGELFF. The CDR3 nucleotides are TGTGCCAGTAGAGAGGACAGGGCGACCACCGGGGAGCTGTTTTTT.

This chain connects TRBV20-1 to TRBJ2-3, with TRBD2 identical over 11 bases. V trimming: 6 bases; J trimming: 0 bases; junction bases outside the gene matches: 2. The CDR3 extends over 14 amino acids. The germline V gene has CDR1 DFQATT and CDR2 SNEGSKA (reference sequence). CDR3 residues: CSAWTSGSTDTQYF. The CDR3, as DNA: TGCAGTGCGTGGACTAGCGGGAGCACAGATACGCAGTATTTT.